One and the same sample provided the 9 T cell receptor beta chains below, sequenced in a study of T-cell memory formation after mild COVID-19. MiXCR was run by TCRdb on the 5' RACE reads, yielding one entry per CDR3 protein. The profile covers fewer than 650,000 distinct CDR3 sequences, with roughly 17% appearing a single time and 8.1% taken by the ten largest. What was sequenced was PBMCs or a T cell subset sorted from them (not recorded which). These receptors were collected from an adult woman who had mild COVID-19 (a few samples of this study predate the infection). Cell type and time point are not known.

This clonotype was seen a handful of times. This rearrangement joins TRBV24-1 to TRBJ2-2; D might be TRBD1 (5 bases). Trimming removed 5 bases from V and 3 bases from J, with 12 bases in between. The CDR3 runs 15 residues. In germline, CDR1 is KGHDR, CDR2 SFDVKD. The CDR3 bases are TGTGCCACCAGTGTTGCAGGGATCTACACCGGGGAGCTGTTTTTT. This sequence encodes CATSVAGIYTGELFF.

This clonotype was counted between two and nine times. This chain connects TRBV5-1 to TRBJ2-1; no definite D call. Germline assignment: CDR1 SGHRS and CDR2 YFSETQ. V lost 6 bases to trimming and J lost 0 bases, with 13 bases between them. This CDR3 is 15 amino acids long. The CDR3 DNA sequence: TGCGCCAGCACCCTGGGCTTTAGCTCCTACAATGAGCAGTTCTTC. This codes for CASTLGFSSYNEQFF.

This clonotype has more than one count but fewer than ten. This chain links TRBV20-1 with TRBJ2-7, with D possibly TRBD1 on 5 matching bases. Trimming shortened V by 0 bases and J by 1 base, and 10 bases separated the two germline ends. The CDR3 covers 14 residues. Looked up from germline, CDR1 is DFQATT and CDR2 is SNEGSKA (reference sequence). The chain's CDR3 is CSARDQGASYEQYF. CDR3 DNA sequence: TGCAGTGCTAGAGATCAAGGGGCGTCCTACGAGCAGTACTTC.

The DNA for the CDR3 is TGCAGCGCAAGTCGGGACTCCAAACCTCAAGAGACCCAGTACTTC. The encoded protein is CSASRDSKPQETQYF. This chain uses TRBV29-1 with TRBJ2-5; possible D gene TRBD2, 6 bases. This CDR3 has 15 amino acids. Germline V gene lookup returns CDR1 SQVTM and CDR2 ANQGSEA. The V end was cut by 7 bases, the J end by 2 bases, with 20 bases between.

The chain recombines TRBV2 with TRBJ2-4; TRBD1 matches at 7 bases. This CDR3 comprises 14 residues. Germline lookup yields CDR1 SNHLY and CDR2 FYNNEI. V dropped 4 bases and J dropped 1; count of bases not matched to a gene: 1. This CDR3 is CASSVQGAKNIQYF. The CDR3, as DNA: TGTGCCAGCAGTGTACAGGGGGCCAAAAACATTCAGTACTTC.

This clonotype was seen a few times. J is TRBJ2-5 and V is TRBV4-3, with 7 nucleotides matching TRBD2. CDR3 length equals 17 residues. Per germline, CDR1 LGHNA and CDR2 YSLEER. V dropped 0 bases and J dropped 0; count of bases not matched to a gene: 7. CDR3 coding DNA: TGCGCCAGCAGCCAAGACGGGTTAGCGGGCAACCAAGAGACCCAGTACTTC. It is translated as CASSQDGLAGNQETQYF.

This clonotype was seen a few times. V and J are TRBV27 and TRBJ2-3; TRBD2 is a possible D gene (5 bases). CDR1 and CDR2 (germline): MNHEY, SMNVEV (reference sequence). The CDR3 loop spans 18 amino acids. V lost 3 bases and J lost 1, with 20 bases in between. The CDR3 region is CASSFAPTELGGTDTQYF. In DNA, the CDR3 is TGTGCCAGCAGTTTTGCCCCCACGGAGCTGGGAGGCACAGATACGCAGTATTTT.

The CDR3 DNA reads as TGTGCCACCCGAGGGGGGGGAGACACTGAAGCTTTCTTT. Residues: CATRGGGDTEAFF. The V call is TRBV24-1, the J call TRBJ1-1, with a weak D call TRBD1 (6 bases). Germline CDR1 KGHDR, CDR2 SFDVKD. The CDR3 is 13 residues long. V lost 9 bases to trimming and J lost 3 bases, with 13 bases between them.

This clonotype was found a few times. V usage is TRBV6-5 and J usage is TRBJ1-2; D gene uncertain. CDR1 MNHEY and CDR2 SVGAGI come from the germline V gene. V lost 8 bases and J 4 bases, leaving 17 bases between the germline ends. The CDR3 sequence is 14 residues long. CDR3 DNA: TGTGCCAGCCGACCGGGAGGGCCGGCCTATGGCTACACCTTC. Translating gives CASRPGGPAYGYTF.